This T cell receptor (beta chain) was sequenced in a study of T cell responses to AZD1222 COVID-19 vaccine listed by TCRdb under 2021. General notes on the study: A total of over 230 trial participants underwent TCR sequencing, of whom some 210 received two doses of AZD1222 and some 25 received two doses of the MenACWY control vaccine. Trial participants were enrolled by age into subgroups of 18-55, 56-69 and 70-plus years, and approximately 150, 30 and 60 TCR-sequenced participants, respectively, were included in these subgroups. Overall study outcomes, separate from this receptor: Conclusions about previously exposed vaccinees are limited because only 5 or 6 AZD1222 recipients were SARS-CoV-2 seropositive at baseline. Reportedly, close to half of the unique spike-specific TCRs recognized epitopes lying outside the regions that are mutated in the B.1.351 and B.1.1.7 variants. The vaccine-associated CD4 TCRs covered the entire spike protein, and the dominant responses fell in regions 160-218 and 743-854. In the small 56-69-year group, the increase in depth fell short of significance, most likely because of low power. Because no samples from the day 14 peak response were available, repertoires could be characterized only after the peak T cell response. Participants were mostly white British, with more females than males. The authors suggested clonal diversity may have been underestimated. A significant rise in spike-specific TCR breadth and depth was observed after two AZD1222 doses relative to day 0 and relative to MenACWY recipients.

Interpreted using the paper, the time point label stands for: about 28 days (+/-7) after the second vaccine dose. AZD1222 recipients given second doses at about 4 weeks or at about 12 weeks were pooled, since spike-specific TCR depth and breadth were not found to differ between the two schedules. The vaccinee samples were drawn from two UK trials, COV001 and COV002, one of which was a single-blind randomized controlled phase 2/3 trial testing AZD1222 (ChAdOx1 nCoV-19) in healthy adults. For TCRbeta chain sequencing, PBMC samples from trial participants were taken at day 0 and at day 28 after the second dose. Only one count was recorded for this clone. Its cognate antigen has yet to be identified. Base qualities are not at hand, and no much larger clone is one base apart. The CDR3 regions of human TCRbeta chains were analyzed by immunosequencing. The authors' analysis ran thus. Repertoire TCRs were matched against a reference library of SARS-CoV-2-specific TCRs generated with the MIRA antigen-specificity platform. Breadth was defined as the fraction of unique TCRs that were SARS-CoV-2-associated. Depth was defined as the fraction of total T cells that were SARS-CoV-2-associated. Each spike-specific TCR was assigned to its reactive spike region and to a CD4 or CD8 class using the MIRA data. Log10-transformed breadth and depth values were compared by one-way ANOVA with Sidak's multiple comparisons tests. TCRdb carries this immuneACCESS record with in-frame sequences only. Its versions omit some clonotypes, under half of them owing to an unresolved V gene in the studies checked, with the rest unexplained. The V and J calls and clone size come from that table; D and trimming were worked out from the DNA. In all, the sample holds about 99,000 clones, and 90% to 95% of those were seen once. Of the sample, about 8.1% falls within the top ten clones.

The germline V gene yields MDHEN for CDR1 and SYDVKM for CDR2. CDR3 length: 13 amino acids, cysteine to phenylalanine. The entry retains the CDR3 DNA only, 39 bases that are in frame from base 1. A distance of 12 bases separates the germline ends of V and J, which lose 7 bases and 3 bases respectively. The clonotype was recovered from an adult who received the AZD1222 COVID-19 vaccine. Sequenced material: peripheral blood, taken 28 days after the second AZD1222 dose. Rearrangement joined TRBV28 to TRBJ2-5; a confident D gene designation cannot be given. The nucleotide sequence is TGTGCCAGCATCCGGGCAGTCGAAGAGACCCAGTACTTC. Protein translation: CASIRAVEETQYF. The full variable domain, with segments outside the CDR3 supplied by the reference TRBV28 and TRBJ2-5 proteins, appears as DVKVTQSSRYLVKRTGEKVFLECVQDMDHENMFWYRQDPGLGLRLIYFSYDVKMKEKGDIPEGYSVSREKKERFSLILESASTNQTSMYLCASIRAVEETQYFGPGTRLLVL.